This T cell receptor beta chain was observed in a study of blood T cell repertoires in COVID-19. In the study overall: Samples of COVID-19 (acute and convalescent) were obtained from the United States, Italy and Spain. Sample material is recorded as cDNA or gDNA derived from T cells, B-cell-depleted T cells, or PBMCs.

The authors' processing: Researchers report that nucleated cell counts were estimated from reference gene primer amplification. TCRdb's table, derived via immunoSEQ multiplex PCR, lists solely in-frame clones and lacks some. D and trimming come from the DNA, and the V and J calls and clone size come from that table. The profile shows about 670,000 clones, around 90% of them singletons. Germline CDR1 is MDHEN and CDR2 is SYDVKM. This CDR3 region has 17 residues. With 7 bases clipped from V and 0 bases from J, the junction kept 14 bases outside the gene matches. The sequencing sample was made of peripheral blood. The TCR comes from a woman younger than 30 with acute or convalescent COVID-19. J is TRBJ1-1 and V is TRBV28; 7 bases line up with TRBD1. The CDR3 DNA reads TGTGCCAGCATCCCCCGGAGGACAGGTCTTATGAACACTGAAGCTTTCTTT. Translating gives CASIPRRTGLMNTEAFF.